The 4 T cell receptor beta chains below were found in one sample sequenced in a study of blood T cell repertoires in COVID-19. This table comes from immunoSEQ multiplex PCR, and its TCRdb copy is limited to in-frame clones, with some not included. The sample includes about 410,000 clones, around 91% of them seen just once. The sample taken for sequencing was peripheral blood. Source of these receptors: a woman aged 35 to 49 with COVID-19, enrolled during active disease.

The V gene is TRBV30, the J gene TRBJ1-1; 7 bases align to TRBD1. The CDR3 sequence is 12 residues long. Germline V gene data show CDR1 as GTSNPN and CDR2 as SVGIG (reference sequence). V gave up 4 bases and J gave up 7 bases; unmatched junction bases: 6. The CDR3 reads CAWNTGAVEAFF. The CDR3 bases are TGTGCCTGGAACACAGGGGCAGTTGAAGCTTTCTTT. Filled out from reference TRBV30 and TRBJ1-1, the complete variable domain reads SQTIHQWPATLVQPVGSPLSLECTVEGTSNPNLYWYRQAAGRGLQLLFYSVGIGQISSEVPQNLSASRPQDRQFILSSKKLLLSDSGFYLCAWNTGAVEAFFGQGTRLTVV.

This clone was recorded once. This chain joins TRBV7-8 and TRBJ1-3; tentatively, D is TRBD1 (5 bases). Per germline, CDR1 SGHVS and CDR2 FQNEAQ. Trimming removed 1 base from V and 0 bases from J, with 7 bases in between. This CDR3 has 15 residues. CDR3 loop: CASSLGGFSGNTIYF. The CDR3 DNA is TGTGCCAGCAGCTTAGGGGGCTTCTCTGGAAACACCATATATTTT.

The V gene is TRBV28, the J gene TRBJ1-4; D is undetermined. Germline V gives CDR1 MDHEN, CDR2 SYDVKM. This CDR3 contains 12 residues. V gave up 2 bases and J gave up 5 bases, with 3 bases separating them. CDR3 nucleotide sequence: TGTGCCAGCAGTTTACCGAATGAAAAACTGTTTTTT. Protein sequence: CASSLPNEKLFF.

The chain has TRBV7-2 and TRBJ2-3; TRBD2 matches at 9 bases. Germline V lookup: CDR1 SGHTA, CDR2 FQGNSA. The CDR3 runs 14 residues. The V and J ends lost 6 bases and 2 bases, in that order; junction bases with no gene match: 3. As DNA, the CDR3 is TGTGCCAGCAGGCGACTAGCGGCCACAGATACGCAGTATTTT. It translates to CASRRLAATDTQYF. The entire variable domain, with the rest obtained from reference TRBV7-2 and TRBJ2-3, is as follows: GAGVSQSPSNKVTEKGKDVELRCDPISGHTALYWYRQSLGQGLEFLIYFQGNSAPDKSGLPSDRFSAERTGGSVSTLTIQRTQQEDSAVYLCASRRLAATDTQYFGPGTRLTVL.